Below are 10 T cell receptor beta chains sequenced from a single sample in a study of T cells in Graves' hyperthyroidism and ophthalmopathy. Amplified TCR beta CDR3 regions derived from RNA transcripts. HTBI primers were employed in a first-round RT-PCR of the TCR CDR3. MiXCR, run by TCRdb on the multiplex PCR reads, gives a single entry per CDR3 protein. The table lists approximately 330,000 distinct CDR3 sequences, about 20% of them singletons. The specimen was blood. The receptors originated from a woman aged 45-59 years with Graves' hyperthyroidism.

This clonotype was observed at least ten times. The J gene is TRBJ2-1, the V gene TRBV20-1, with 12 bases aligning to TRBD2. The CDR3 loop spans 16 amino acids. With V trimmed by 0 bases and J by 9 bases, 9 bases remained unmatched. Germline loops: CDR1 DFQATT, CDR2 SNEGSKA (reference sequence). The CDR3 bases are TGCAGTGCTAGAGATCAGCGACTAGCGGGAGCTGGTGAGCAGTTCTTC. Translated: CSARDQRLAGAGEQFF.

This clonotype showed up many times. The V and J genes are TRBV7-8 and TRBJ1-2; TRBD1 is a possible D gene (5 bases). CDR3 length equals 14 residues. V was pared by 2 bases and J by 8 bases, with 15 bases between. Per germline, CDR1 SGHVS and CDR2 FQNEAQ. The CDR3 is CASSLSYGAEGYTF. The CDR3 coding sequence is TGTGCCAGCAGCTTATCGTACGGGGCAGAGGGCTACACCTTC.

The chain recombines TRBV6-7 with TRBJ2-7; no clear D. TRBV6-7 is an open reading frame whose function is uncertain. Trimming removed 2 bases at V and 7 bases at J, with 12 bases between. The CDR3 totals 13 residues. CDR3 protein: CASSYINYFEQYF. CDR3 bases: TGTGCCAGCAGTTACATCAACTACTTTGAGCAGTACTTC.

This clonotype occurred a few times. This chain connects TRBV2 to TRBJ1-4, with TRBD1 matching 7 bases. The CDR3 spans 14 residues. Unmatched junction bases numbered 4, after V lost 5 bases and J lost 4 bases. CDR1 is SNHLY, CDR2 FYNNEI, per germline. CDR3 coding DNA: TGTGCCAGCAGTAAGGGACAGCTTAATGAAAAACTGTTTTTT. This codes for CASSKGQLNEKLFF.

This clonotype has just a few counts. The chain combines TRBV20-1 with TRBJ2-1; D may be TRBD1 (6 bases). CDR1 is DFQATT, CDR2 SNEGSKA, per germline (reference sequence). V gave up 3 bases and J gave up 10 bases, with 13 bases separating them. The CDR3 has 12 amino acids. CDR3 amino acids: CSASSTGTEQFF. CDR3 nucleotide sequence: TGCAGTGCTAGTAGTACAGGGACAGAGCAGTTCTTC.

This clonotype turned up a few times. This chain uses TRBV19 with TRBJ1-5; D remains ambiguous. Trimming cost V 4 bases and J 3 bases, with 13 bases left between them. Germline loops: CDR1 LNHDA, CDR2 SQIVND (reference sequence). The CDR3 has 15 amino acids. The CDR3 sequence is CASSTEGRYNQPQHF. The CDR3 coding sequence is TGTGCCAGTAGTACCGAGGGTCGGTACAATCAGCCCCAGCATTTT.

In DNA, the CDR3 is TGTGCCAGCCGGGGGGGGGCAAGCAATCAGCCCCAGCATTTT. It translates to CASRGGASNQPQHF. The chain uses TRBV27 and TRBJ1-5; TRBD1 is a possible D gene (6 bases). Germline CDR1 is MNHEY and CDR2 is SMNVEV (reference sequence). The CDR3 contains 14 residues. The ends were cut back, 8 bases at V and 1 base at J, with 12 bases in the middle.

This clonotype turned up a few times. The chain couples TRBV27 to TRBJ2-1; no firm D call. The CDR3 has 16 residues. Germline values: CDR1 MNHEY, CDR2 SMNVEV (reference sequence). V lost 5 bases and J lost 3, with 17 bases in between. The DNA of the CDR3 is TGTGCCAGCAGTGAGGCTCGCTTTGCGAACTACAATGAGCAGTTCTTC. The encoded protein is CASSEARFANYNEQFF.

The table lists this clonotype with many counts. The chain employs TRBV20-1 and TRBJ1-1; 8 bases line up with TRBD1. Germline V gene data show CDR1 as DFQATT and CDR2 as SNEGSKA (reference sequence). The junction had 6 bases not matched to a gene; V was cut back by 8 bases and J by 4 bases. This CDR3 has 12 residues. CDR3 residues: CSSGGAGTEAFF. The CDR3, as DNA: TGCAGTTCAGGGGGCGCAGGCACTGAAGCTTTCTTT.

The V call is TRBV4-1, the J call TRBJ1-6; weak D call: TRBD1 (5 bases). Germline V gene lookup returns CDR1 MGHRA and CDR2 YSYEKL. The CDR3 is 17 residues long. The V end lost 4 bases, the J end lost 0 bases, and 13 bases lay between the germline ends. This CDR3 reads CASSRQGGDSYNSPLHF. The DNA for the CDR3 is TGCGCCAGCAGCCGCCAGGGAGGAGACTCCTATAATTCACCCCTCCACTTT.